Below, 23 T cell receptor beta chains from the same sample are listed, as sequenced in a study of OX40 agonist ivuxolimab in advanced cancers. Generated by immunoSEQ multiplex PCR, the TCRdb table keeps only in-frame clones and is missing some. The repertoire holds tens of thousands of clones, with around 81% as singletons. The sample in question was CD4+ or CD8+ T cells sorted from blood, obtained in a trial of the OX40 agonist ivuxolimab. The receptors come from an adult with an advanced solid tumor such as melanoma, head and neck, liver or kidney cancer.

The CDR3 sequence is CASSFSGDYGYTF. CDR3 nucleotide sequence: TGTGCCAGCAGCTTCTCAGGGGACTATGGCTACACCTTC. This chain links TRBV7-2 with TRBJ1-2, with D perhaps matching TRBD1 (6 bases). Germline CDR1 SGHTA, CDR2 FQGNSA. The CDR3 has 13 residues. V was cut by 3 bases and J by 3 bases, with 8 bases left in between.

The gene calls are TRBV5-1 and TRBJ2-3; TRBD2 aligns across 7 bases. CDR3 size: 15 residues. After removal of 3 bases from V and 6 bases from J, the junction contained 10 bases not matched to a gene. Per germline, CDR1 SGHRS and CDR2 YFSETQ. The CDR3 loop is CASSSQRGRRDTQYF. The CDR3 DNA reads TGCGCCAGCAGCTCCCAGCGGGGCCGGAGGGATACGCAGTATTTT. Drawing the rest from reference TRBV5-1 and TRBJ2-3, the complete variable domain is KAGVTQTPRYLIKTRGQQVTLSCSPISGHRSVSWYQQTPGQGLQFLFEYFSETQRNKGNFPGRFSGRQFSNSRSEMNVSTLELGDSALYLCASSSQRGRRDTQYFGPGTRLTVL.

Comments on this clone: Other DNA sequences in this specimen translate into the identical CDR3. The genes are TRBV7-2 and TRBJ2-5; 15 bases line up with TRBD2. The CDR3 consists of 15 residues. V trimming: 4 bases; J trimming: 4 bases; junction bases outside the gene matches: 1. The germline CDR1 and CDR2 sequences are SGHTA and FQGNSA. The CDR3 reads CASSWTSGGGETQYF. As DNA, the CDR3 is TGTGCCAGCAGCTGGACTAGCGGGGGGGGAGAGACCCAGTACTTC.

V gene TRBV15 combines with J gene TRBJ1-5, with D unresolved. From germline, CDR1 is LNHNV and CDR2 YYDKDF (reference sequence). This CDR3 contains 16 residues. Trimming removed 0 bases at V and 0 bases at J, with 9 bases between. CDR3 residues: CATSRDHRYSNQPQHF. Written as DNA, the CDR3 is TGTGCCACCAGCAGAGATCACCGTTATAGCAATCAGCCCCAGCATTTT.

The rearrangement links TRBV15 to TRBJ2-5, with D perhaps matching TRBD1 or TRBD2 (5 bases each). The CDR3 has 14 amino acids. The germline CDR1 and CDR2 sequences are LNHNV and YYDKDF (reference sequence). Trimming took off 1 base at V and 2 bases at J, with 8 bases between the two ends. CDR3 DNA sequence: TGTGCCACCAGCAGAGGGGGACGGCAAGAGACCCAGTACTTC. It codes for CATSRGGRQETQYF. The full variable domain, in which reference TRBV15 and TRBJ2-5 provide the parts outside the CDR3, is DAMVIQNPRYQVTQFGKPVTLSCSQTLNHNVMYWYQQKSSQAPKLLFHYYDKDFNNEADTPDNFQSRRPNTSFCFLDIRSPGLGDTAMYLCATSRGGRQETQYFGPGTRLLVL.

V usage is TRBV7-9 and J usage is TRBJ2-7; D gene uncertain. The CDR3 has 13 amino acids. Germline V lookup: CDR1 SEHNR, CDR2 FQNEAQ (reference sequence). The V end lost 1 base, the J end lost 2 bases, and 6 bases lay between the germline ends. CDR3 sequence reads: CASSLVGTYEQYF. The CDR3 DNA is TGTGCCAGCAGCTTAGTAGGGACCTACGAGCAGTACTTC.

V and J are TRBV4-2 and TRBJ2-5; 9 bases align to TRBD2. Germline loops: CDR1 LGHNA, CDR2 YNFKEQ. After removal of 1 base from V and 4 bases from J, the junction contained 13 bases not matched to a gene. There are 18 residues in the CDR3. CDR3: CASSQGASRRGGRETQYF. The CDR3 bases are TGTGCCAGCAGCCAAGGAGCGTCTAGGCGGGGGGGCCGAGAGACCCAGTACTTC.

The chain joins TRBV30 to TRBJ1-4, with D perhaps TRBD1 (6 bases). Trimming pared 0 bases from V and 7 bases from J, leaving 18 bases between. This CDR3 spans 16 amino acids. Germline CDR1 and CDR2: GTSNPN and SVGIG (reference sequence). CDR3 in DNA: TGTGCCTGGAGTGTCGGTGACACAGGGTCTGGTGAAAAACTGTTTTTT. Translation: CAWSVGDTGSGEKLFF.

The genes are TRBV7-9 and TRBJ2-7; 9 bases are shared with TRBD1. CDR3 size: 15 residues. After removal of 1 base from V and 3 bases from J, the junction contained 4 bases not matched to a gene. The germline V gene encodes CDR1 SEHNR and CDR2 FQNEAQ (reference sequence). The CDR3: CASSLGSTGGYEQYF. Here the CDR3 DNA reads TGTGCCAGCAGCTTAGGGTCGACAGGGGGCTACGAGCAGTACTTC.

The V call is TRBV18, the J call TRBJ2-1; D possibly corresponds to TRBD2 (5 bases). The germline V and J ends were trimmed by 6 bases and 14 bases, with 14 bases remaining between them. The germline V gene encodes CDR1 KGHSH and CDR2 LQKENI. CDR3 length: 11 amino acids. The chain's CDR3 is CASSLGVEEFF. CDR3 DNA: TGTGCCAGCTCTCTGGGTGTGGAGGAGTTCTTC.

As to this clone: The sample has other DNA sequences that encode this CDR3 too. In DNA, the CDR3 is TGCGCCAGCAGCAGGGTGAGCACAGATACGCAGTATTTT. It yields the protein CASSRVSTDTQYF. This chain connects TRBV5-1 to TRBJ2-3; D is unclear. Germline V lookup: CDR1 SGHRS, CDR2 YFSETQ. Deletions cut 4 bases from V and 0 bases from J, with 6 bases between. This CDR3 spans 13 amino acids.

The CDR3 region is CSVGGAGGPIGANVLTF. The CDR3 region has the DNA TGCAGCGTTGGGGGGGCGGGGGGGCCAATTGGGGCCAACGTCCTGACTTTC. The chain combines TRBV29-1 with TRBJ2-6, with 9 bases fitting TRBD2. Trimming at V came to 4 bases and at J to 3 bases, leaving 10 bases not matched to a gene. The CDR3 runs to 17 residues. CDR1 is SQVTM, CDR2 ANQGSEA, per germline.

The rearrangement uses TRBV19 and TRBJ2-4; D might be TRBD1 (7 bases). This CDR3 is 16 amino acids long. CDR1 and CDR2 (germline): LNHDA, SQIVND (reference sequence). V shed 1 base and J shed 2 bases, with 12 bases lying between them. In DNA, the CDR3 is TGTGCCAGTAGTATAGTGACAGGGAGGTCCAAAAACATTCAGTACTTC. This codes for CASSIVTGRSKNIQYF.

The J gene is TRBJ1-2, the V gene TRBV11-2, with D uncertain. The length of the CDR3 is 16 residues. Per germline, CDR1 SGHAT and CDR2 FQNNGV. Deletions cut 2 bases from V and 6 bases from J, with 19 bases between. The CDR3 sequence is CASSLTPRMGMDGYTF. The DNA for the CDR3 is TGTGCCAGCAGCTTAACCCCCAGGATGGGGATGGATGGCTACACCTTC.

The CDR3 protein is CASIGRDRGVTEAFF. The CDR3, as DNA: TGTGCCAGTATCGGTCGGGACAGGGGCGTCACTGAAGCTTTCTTT. The V and J genes are TRBV19 and TRBJ1-1; 10 bases line up with TRBD1. With V trimmed by 7 bases and J by 4 bases, 9 bases remained unmatched. The germline V gene has CDR1 LNHDA and CDR2 SQIVND (reference sequence). The CDR3 is 15 amino acids.

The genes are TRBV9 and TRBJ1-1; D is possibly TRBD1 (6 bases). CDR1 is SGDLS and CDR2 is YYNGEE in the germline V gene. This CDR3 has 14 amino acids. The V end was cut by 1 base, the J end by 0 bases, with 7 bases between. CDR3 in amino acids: CASSVTGMNTEAFF. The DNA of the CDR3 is TGTGCCAGCAGCGTAACAGGGATGAACACTGAAGCTTTCTTT.

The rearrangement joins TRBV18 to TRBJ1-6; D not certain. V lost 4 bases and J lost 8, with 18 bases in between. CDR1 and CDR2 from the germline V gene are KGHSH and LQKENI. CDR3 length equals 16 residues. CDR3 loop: CASSHREADRYSPLHF. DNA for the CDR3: TGTGCCAGCTCACACCGGGAGGCGGATCGATATTCACCCCTCCACTTT.

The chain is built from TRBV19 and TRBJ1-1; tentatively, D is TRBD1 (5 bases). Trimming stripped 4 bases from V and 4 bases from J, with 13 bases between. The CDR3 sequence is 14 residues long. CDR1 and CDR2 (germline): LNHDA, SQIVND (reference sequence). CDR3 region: CASSTGGVVTEAFF. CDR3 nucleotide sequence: TGTGCCAGTAGTACGGGAGGGGTGGTCACTGAAGCTTTCTTT.

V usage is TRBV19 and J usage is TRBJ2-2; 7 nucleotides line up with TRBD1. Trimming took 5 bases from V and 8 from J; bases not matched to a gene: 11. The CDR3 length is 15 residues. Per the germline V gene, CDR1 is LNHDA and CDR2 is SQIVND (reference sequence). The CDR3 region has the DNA TGTGCCAGTAGTCCCCGGGACAGCCATGGGGGGGAGCTGTTTTTT. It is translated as CASSPRDSHGGELFF.

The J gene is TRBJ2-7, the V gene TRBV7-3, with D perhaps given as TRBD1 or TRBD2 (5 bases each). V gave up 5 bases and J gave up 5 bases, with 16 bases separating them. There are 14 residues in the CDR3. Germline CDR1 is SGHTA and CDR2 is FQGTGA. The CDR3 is CASSPAGTTNEQYF. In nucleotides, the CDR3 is TGTGCCAGCAGCCCCGCCGGGACCACCAACGAGCAGTACTTC.

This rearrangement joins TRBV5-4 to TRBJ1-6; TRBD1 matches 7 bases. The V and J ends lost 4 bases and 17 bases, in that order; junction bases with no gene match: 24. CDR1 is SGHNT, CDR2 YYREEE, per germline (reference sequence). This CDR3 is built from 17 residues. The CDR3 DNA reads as TGTGCCAGCAGCCAAGATTACCCTAACAGGGGACGGCCAACTTTCCACTTT. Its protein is CASSQDYPNRGRPTFHF.

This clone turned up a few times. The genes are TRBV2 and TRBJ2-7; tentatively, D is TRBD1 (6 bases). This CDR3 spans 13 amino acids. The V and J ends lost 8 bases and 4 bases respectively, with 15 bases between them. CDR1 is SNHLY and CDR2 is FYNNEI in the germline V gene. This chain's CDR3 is CASGKDRNYEQYF. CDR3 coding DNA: TGTGCCAGCGGAAAAGACAGGAATTACGAGCAGTACTTC.

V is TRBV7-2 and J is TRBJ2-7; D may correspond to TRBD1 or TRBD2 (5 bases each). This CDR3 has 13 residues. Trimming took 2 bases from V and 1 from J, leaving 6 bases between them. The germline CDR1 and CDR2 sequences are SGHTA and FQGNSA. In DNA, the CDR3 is TGTGCCAGCAGCTTATGGGGGTCCTACGAGCAGTACTTC. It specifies CASSLWGSYEQYF.